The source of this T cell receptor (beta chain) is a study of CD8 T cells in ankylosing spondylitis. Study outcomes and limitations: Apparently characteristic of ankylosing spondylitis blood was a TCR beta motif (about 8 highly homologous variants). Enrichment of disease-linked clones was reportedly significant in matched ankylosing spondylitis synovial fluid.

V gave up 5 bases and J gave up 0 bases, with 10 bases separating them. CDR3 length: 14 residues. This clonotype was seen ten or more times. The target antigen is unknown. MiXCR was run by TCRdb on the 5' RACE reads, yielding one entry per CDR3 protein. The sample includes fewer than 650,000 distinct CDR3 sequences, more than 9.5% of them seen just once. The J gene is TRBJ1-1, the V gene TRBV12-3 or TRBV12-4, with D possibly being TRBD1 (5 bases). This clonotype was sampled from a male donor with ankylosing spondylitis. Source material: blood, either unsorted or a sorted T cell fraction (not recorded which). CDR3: CASSAGTVNTEAFF. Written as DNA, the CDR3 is TGTGCCAGCAGTGCCGGGACGGTGAACACTGAAGCTTTCTTT.